Following are 16 T cell receptor beta chains from one sample sequenced in a study of T cell changes during pregnancy in multiple sclerosis. TCRdb's table, derived via immunoSEQ multiplex PCR, lists solely in-frame clones and lacks some. The sample lists approximately 45,000 clones, roughly 92% occurring once. The sample in question was CD4+ T cells from peripheral blood mononuclear cells, obtained in the first trimester of pregnancy. The receptor source for this set is a female donor with multiple sclerosis, enrolled in a pregnancy study.

The V and J genes are TRBV4-1 and TRBJ2-5; 7 bases are shared with TRBD2. Germline V lookup: CDR1 MGHRA, CDR2 YSYEKL. CDR3 length: 16 residues. The ends lost 4 bases at V and 5 bases at J; junction bases unmatched: 13. CDR3: CASSRAGDRQAETQYF. The CDR3 nucleotides are TGCGCCAGCAGCCGGGCGGGGGATAGGCAGGCGGAGACCCAGTACTTC.

V is TRBV7-8 and J is TRBJ2-7; no clear D gene. The CDR3 runs to 14 residues. The V gene lost 1 base and the J gene lost 0 bases, with 7 bases spanning the gap. Germline CDR1 SGHVS, CDR2 FQNEAQ. In DNA form, the CDR3 reads TGTGCCAGCAGCTTAGTAAGGAGCTCCTACGAGCAGTACTTC. Translating gives CASSLVRSSYEQYF.

The genes are TRBV13 and TRBJ2-5; no firm D call. The tail of the sequence fits TRBJ2-7 better, so the J call may be wrong. This CDR3 is 11 amino acids long. Germline-derived CDR1 and CDR2 are PRHDT and FYEKMQ (reference sequence). This CDR3 reads CASSLSYEQYF. The CDR3 nucleotides are TGTGCCAGCAGCTTATCCTACGAGCAGTACTTC.

The CDR3 sequence: CASSYFGRGSYGYTF. For the CDR3, the DNA is TGTGCCAGCAGTTACTTTGGCAGGGGGAGCTATGGCTACACCTTC. This chain links TRBV6-5 with TRBJ1-2; 7 bases align to TRBD1. The CDR3 spans 15 residues. V trimming: 1 base; J trimming: 4 bases; junction bases outside the gene matches: 6. Germline V CDR1 and CDR2: MNHEY, SVGAGI.

V is TRBV25-1 and J is TRBJ2-3; tentatively, D is TRBD1 (5 bases). Trimming took off 4 bases at V and 2 bases at J, with 16 bases between the two ends. The CDR3 runs 16 residues. The V gene's germline CDR1 is MGHDK and CDR2 SYGVNS. CDR3 DNA: TGTGCCAGCAGTGCCCCCAGGGTGGGTAACACAGATACGCAGTATTTT. It codes for CASSAPRVGNTDTQYF.

The V call is TRBV2, the J call TRBJ1-1; 8 bases are shared with TRBD1. CDR1 is SNHLY, CDR2 FYNNEI, per germline. The CDR3 contains 15 residues. The V and J ends lost 2 bases and 5 bases, in that order; junction bases with no gene match: 7. CDR3 amino acids: CASSESGGIGTEAFF. CDR3 sequence (DNA): TGTGCCAGCAGTGAATCAGGGGGCATTGGGACTGAAGCTTTCTTT.

The chain joins TRBV14 to TRBJ2-5; unclear D gene. V lost 4 bases, J lost 4 bases, and 7 bases lay in between. The germline gives CDR1 SGHDN, CDR2 FVKESK. This CDR3 has 12 amino acids. For the CDR3, the DNA is TGTGCCAGCAGCCTCACGGGAGAGACCCAGTACTTC. Its protein product is CASSLTGETQYF.

The genes are TRBV5-1 and TRBJ2-5; 7 positions match TRBD1. J was trimmed by 2 bases and V by 1 base; bases with no gene match: 8. Per the germline V gene, CDR1 is SGHRS and CDR2 is YFSETQ. The CDR3 runs 16 residues. DNA for the CDR3: TGCGCCAGCAGCTTGACCCCGAACAGGGGTCAAGAGACCCAGTACTTC. As protein: CASSLTPNRGQETQYF.

The V gene is TRBV5-1, the J gene TRBJ2-1; TRBD2 agrees at 9 bases. V was pared by 0 bases and J by 4 bases, with 2 bases of the junction left unmatched. This CDR3 spans 15 amino acids. The germline gives CDR1 SGHRS, CDR2 YFSETQ. CDR3 region: CASSLGLADYNEQFF. Written as DNA, the CDR3 is TGCGCCAGCAGCTTGGGACTAGCGGATTACAATGAGCAGTTCTTC.

The chain carries TRBV7-9 and TRBJ2-1; D is unclear. Germline CDR1 reads SEHNR; CDR2 reads FQNEAQ (reference sequence). The V end lost 7 bases, the J end lost 8 bases, and 9 bases lay between the germline ends. There are 11 residues in the CDR3. CDR3: CASTDADEQFF. For the CDR3, the DNA is TGTGCCAGCACGGATGCGGATGAGCAGTTCTTC.

The V call is TRBV7-2, the J call TRBJ2-7; tentatively, D is TRBD1 (6 bases). Germline V CDR1 and CDR2: SGHTA, FQGNSA. CDR3 length equals 16 residues. V lost 3 bases and J lost 4, with 19 bases in between. This CDR3 reads CASSFTPGQSLYEQYF. The CDR3 nucleotides read TGTGCCAGCAGCTTCACCCCGGGACAATCCCTTTACGAGCAGTACTTC.

The chain employs TRBV5-1 and TRBJ2-7; possible D gene TRBD1, 8 bases. CDR1 is SGHRS, CDR2 YFSETQ, per germline. The CDR3 has 16 amino acids. The V gene lost 2 bases and the J gene lost 2 bases, with 17 bases spanning the gap. This CDR3 is CASSLGSGTGPYEQYF. The CDR3, as DNA: TGCGCCAGCAGCTTAGGGAGCGGGACAGGTCCCTACGAGCAGTACTTC.

V usage is TRBV5-1 and J usage is TRBJ2-5; 8 bases fit TRBD2. The trim removed 4 bases at V and 5 bases at J, leaving 10 bases unmatched. This CDR3 has 15 amino acids. Germline CDR1 reads SGHRS; CDR2 reads YFSETQ. The CDR3 region has the DNA TGCGCCAGCAGCCTCACTGGACTAGCAGCTGAGACCCAGTACTTC. This translates into CASSLTGLAAETQYF. Using reference TRBV5-1 and TRBJ2-5 for the parts outside the CDR3, the full variable domain is KAGVTQTPRYLIKTRGQQVTLSCSPISGHRSVSWYQQTPGQGLQFLFEYFSETQRNKGNFPGRFSGRQFSNSRSEMNVSTLELGDSALYLCASSLTGLAAETQYFGPGTRLLVL.

Here the CDR3 DNA reads TGCGCCAGCAGCTCACCCAGACTAGCGGGCCTGGAGGTTTACGAGCAGTACTTC. Translation gives CASSSPRLAGLEVYEQYF. The chain recombines TRBV5-1 with TRBJ2-7; TRBD2 matches 10 bases. The J segment lost 4 bases and the V segment lost 3 bases, leaving 16 bases of the junction unmatched. The CDR3 runs 18 residues. The germline V gene encodes CDR1 SGHRS and CDR2 YFSETQ.

V usage is TRBV27 and J usage is TRBJ2-7, with D possibly matching TRBD2 (6 bases). Trimming took off 5 bases at V and 7 bases at J, with 21 bases between the two ends. CDR3 length: 15 residues. Germline CDR1 MNHEY, CDR2 SMNVEV (reference sequence). CDR3 in DNA: TGTGCCAGCAGTCCCTTTTGGGGGGTCCGATGGGAGCAGTACTTC. Its translation is CASSPFWGVRWEQYF.

This clone has only a few counts. The rearrangement joins TRBV1 to TRBJ1-1. TRBV1 is listed as a pseudogene. The CDR3 length is 18 residues. The CDR3 DNA follows: TGCACCAGCAGCCAAGAGTTCGGGGGTGGTTGGGGATGCACTGAAGCTTTCTTT. Protein product: CTSSQEFGGGWGCTEAFF.